This TCR beta chain was identified during a study of blood T cell repertoires in COVID-19. Overall study context: The United States, Italy and Spain provided the acute and convalescent COVID-19 samples. PBMCs, B-cell-depleted T cells, or T cells provided the cDNA or gDNA that made up the material.

This CDR3 has 13 residues. Germline V CDR1 and CDR2: SGHRS, YFSETQ. Trimming removed 6 bases from V and 1 base from J, with 10 bases in between. Authors' methods: Amplification from reference gene primers served as the basis for estimated nucleated cell counts. Sequencing used immunoSEQ multiplex PCR; TCRdb keeps in-frame clones, though not all of them. The D gene and trimming were derived from the DNA, and the V and J assignments and clone size from that table. Among about 300,000 clones, around 83% were seen once, and the ten largest hold about 1.2%. The receptor comes from a woman between 45 and 65 years old with acute or convalescent COVID-19. This chain links TRBV5-1 with TRBJ1-2; D not resolved. Sequenced: peripheral blood. The CDR3 coding sequence is TGCGCCAGCACCAGAGAGGGTAACTATGGCTACACCTTC. Translating gives CASTREGNYGYTF.